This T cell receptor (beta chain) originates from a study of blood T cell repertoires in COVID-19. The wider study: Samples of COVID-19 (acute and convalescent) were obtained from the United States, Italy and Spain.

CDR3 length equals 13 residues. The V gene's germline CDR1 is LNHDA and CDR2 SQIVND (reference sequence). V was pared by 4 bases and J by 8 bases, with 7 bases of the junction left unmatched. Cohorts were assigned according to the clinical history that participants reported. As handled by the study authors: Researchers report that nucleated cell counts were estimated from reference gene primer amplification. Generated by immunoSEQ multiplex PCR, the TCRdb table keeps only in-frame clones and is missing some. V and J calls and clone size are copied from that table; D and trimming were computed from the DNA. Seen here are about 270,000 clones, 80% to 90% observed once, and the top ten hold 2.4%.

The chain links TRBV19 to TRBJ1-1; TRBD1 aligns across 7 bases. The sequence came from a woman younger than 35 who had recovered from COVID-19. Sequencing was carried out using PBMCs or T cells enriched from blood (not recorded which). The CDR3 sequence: CASSTGQVGEAFF. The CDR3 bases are TGTGCCAGTAGTACCGGACAGGTGGGGGAAGCTTTCTTT.